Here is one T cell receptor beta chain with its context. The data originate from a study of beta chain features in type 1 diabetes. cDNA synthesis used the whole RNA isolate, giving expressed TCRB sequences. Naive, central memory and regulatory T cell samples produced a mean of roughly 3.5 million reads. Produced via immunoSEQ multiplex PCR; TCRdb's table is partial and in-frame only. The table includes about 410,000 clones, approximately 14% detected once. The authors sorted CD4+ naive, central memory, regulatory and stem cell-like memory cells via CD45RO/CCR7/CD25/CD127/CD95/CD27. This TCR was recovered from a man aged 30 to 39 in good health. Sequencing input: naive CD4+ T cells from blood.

The chain's CDR3 is CASSELAGLNEQFF. The CDR3 nucleotides read TGTGCCAGCAGCGAACTAGCGGGGCTCAATGAGCAGTTCTTC. The chain combines TRBV9 with TRBJ2-1; TRBD2 matches 10 bases. V trimming: 3 bases; J trimming: 6 bases; junction bases outside the gene matches: 3. The CDR3 contains 14 residues. CDR1 is SGDLS, CDR2 YYNGEE, per germline.